These 13 T cell receptor beta chains were all obtained from the same sample, sequenced in a study of blood T cell repertoires in COVID-19. The protocol was immunoSEQ multiplex PCR, while the TCRdb copy is restricted to in-frame clones and leaves out a portion. This table holds 350,000 or so clones, about 90% found once. Sequenced sample: PBMCs or T cells enriched from blood (not recorded which). These receptors all stem from a woman aged 25 to 39 who had been exposed to COVID-19.

This clone was observed a single time. The chain joins TRBV5-1 to TRBJ1-2; 11 bases agree with TRBD1. Germline loops: CDR1 SGHRS, CDR2 YFSETQ. The CDR3 sequence is 15 residues long. With V trimmed by 4 bases and J by 7 bases, 9 bases remained unmatched. The CDR3 loop reads CASSATAGTGGGYTF. The CDR3 nucleotides are TGCGCCAGCAGCGCGACAGCCGGGACAGGGGGTGGCTACACCTTC.

As concerns this clone: This CDR3 is also generated by other DNA sequences in the sample. The chain couples TRBV6-5 to TRBJ1-4; no reliable D call. Germline CDR1 and CDR2: MNHEY and SVGAGI. CDR3 length equals 14 residues. Trimming pared 2 bases from V and 3 bases from J, leaving 7 bases between. In nucleotides, the CDR3 is TGTGCCAGCAGTTACGGAGGTGCTAATGAAAAACTGTTTTTT. Translated: CASSYGGANEKLFF.

The chain joins TRBV19 to TRBJ2-5; the match to TRBD2 covers 10 bases. In germline, CDR1 is LNHDA, CDR2 SQIVND (reference sequence). J was trimmed by 5 bases and V by 5 bases; bases with no gene match: 8. CDR3 length: 15 amino acids. CDR3 DNA sequence: TGTGCCAGTAGTCCCAGAAGGACTAGCGGCGAGACCCAGTACTTC. It is translated as CASSPRRTSGETQYF. Combining the CDR3 with reference TRBV19 and TRBJ2-5 gives the whole variable domain DGGITQSPKYLFRKEGQNVTLSCEQNLNHDAMYWYRQDPGQGLRLIYYSQIVNDFQKGDIAEGYSVSREKKESFPLTVTSAQKNPTAFYLCASSPRRTSGETQYFGPGTRLLVL.

The chain uses TRBV1 and TRBJ1-1; the table calls TRBD1, which could not be checked here. TRBV1 is classified as a pseudogene. The CDR3 has 14 residues. For the CDR3, the DNA is TGCACCAGCAGCCAATCGACAGGCCTAAGGGGAGCTTTCTTT. As protein: CTSSQSTGLRGAFF.

CDR3 in amino acids: CASSPTSGRGGEQYF. The CDR3 DNA is TGCGCCAGCAGCCCGACTAGCGGGAGGGGAGGGGAGCAGTACTTC. V gene TRBV10-2 combines with J gene TRBJ2-7; 14 bases line up with TRBD2. Germline trimming cut 6 bases from V and 7 bases from J; bases unmatched to any gene: 8. Per germline, CDR1 WSHSY and CDR2 SAAADI. The CDR3 length is 15 residues.

CDR3 sequence: CASSATGSRYGYTF. The CDR3 DNA reads TGTGCCAGCAGCGCGACGGGTAGTAGGTATGGCTACACCTTC. The chain combines TRBV28 with TRBJ1-2; D ambiguous. There are 14 residues in the CDR3. Per the germline V gene, CDR1 is MDHEN and CDR2 is SYDVKM. V was trimmed by 6 bases and J by 5 bases, leaving 16 bases between them.

This clone was counted a single time. The V and J genes are TRBV19 and TRBJ2-7; possibly TRBD2 for D (6 bases). Deletions cut 5 bases from V and 0 bases from J, with 11 bases between. CDR1 and CDR2 (germline): LNHDA, SQIVND (reference sequence). The CDR3 contains 14 residues. In nucleotides, the CDR3 is TGTGCCAGTAGTCCGCCGGGACTCTCCTACGAGCAGTACTTC. Protein sequence: CASSPPGLSYEQYF.

This chain connects TRBV5-1 to TRBJ2-2, with 15 bases that match TRBD2. Germline V gene sequence: CDR1 SGHRS, CDR2 YFSETQ. V was clipped by 3 bases and J by 6 bases; unmatched bases: 18. This CDR3 is 21 amino acids long. The CDR3 spells CASSSGGLAGGRVFGPGELFF. The DNA of the CDR3 is TGCGCCAGCAGCTCCGGGGGACTAGCGGGAGGTCGGGTCTTTGGGCCCGGGGAGCTGTTTTTT.

Note on this clone: Additional DNA sequences in this sample encode the identical CDR3. This chain links TRBV18 with TRBJ2-7; D not certain. The CDR3 consists of 12 residues. V lost 3 bases and J 2 bases, leaving 5 bases between the germline ends. Germline loops: CDR1 KGHSH, CDR2 LQKENI. The chain's CDR3 is CASSPQAYEQYF. The CDR3 nucleotides are TGTGCCAGCTCACCCCAGGCCTACGAGCAGTACTTC.

The V and J genes are TRBV7-8 and TRBJ2-2; 9 bases map to TRBD2. V gave up 7 bases and J gave up 5 bases; unmatched junction bases: 14. Germline loops: CDR1 SGHVS, CDR2 FQNEAQ. This CDR3 has 17 residues. CDR3 nucleotide sequence: TGTGCCAGCACCGATACTAGCGGGCTAGCGGTTACCGGGGAGCTGTTTTTT. Its translation is CASTDTSGLAVTGELFF.

V gene TRBV19 combines with J gene TRBJ2-1; 11 nucleotides line up with TRBD2. V shed 4 bases, J shed 6 bases, and the junction held 8 bases outside the gene matches. This CDR3 contains 16 residues. The germline V gene encodes CDR1 LNHDA and CDR2 SQIVND (reference sequence). The CDR3 region has the DNA TGTGCCAGTAGTAACAGAGGACTAGCGGGTCTCAATGAGCAGTTCTTC. This sequence encodes CASSNRGLAGLNEQFF.

V gene TRBV27 combines with J gene TRBJ2-3; perhaps TRBD1 as D (6 bases). The germline V gene encodes CDR1 MNHEY and CDR2 SMNVEV (reference sequence). The CDR3 sequence is 17 residues long. V shed 5 bases and J shed 4 bases, with 22 bases lying between them. This CDR3 is CASSPLLTGVVADTQYF. CDR3 in DNA: TGTGCCAGCAGTCCTCTTCTGACAGGTGTCGTGGCAGATACGCAGTATTTT.

The rearrangement uses TRBV3-1 (or the pseudogene TRBV3-2) and TRBJ2-1; D might be TRBD2 (6 bases). Trimming took off 4 bases at V and 6 bases at J, with 16 bases between the two ends. Germline assignment: CDR1 LGHDT and CDR2 YNNKEL (reference sequence). The CDR3 runs to 15 residues. CDR3 protein: CASSRDGGGGNEQFF. The CDR3 DNA reads TGTGCCAGCAGCCGCGACGGGGGTGGCGGCAATGAGCAGTTCTTC.